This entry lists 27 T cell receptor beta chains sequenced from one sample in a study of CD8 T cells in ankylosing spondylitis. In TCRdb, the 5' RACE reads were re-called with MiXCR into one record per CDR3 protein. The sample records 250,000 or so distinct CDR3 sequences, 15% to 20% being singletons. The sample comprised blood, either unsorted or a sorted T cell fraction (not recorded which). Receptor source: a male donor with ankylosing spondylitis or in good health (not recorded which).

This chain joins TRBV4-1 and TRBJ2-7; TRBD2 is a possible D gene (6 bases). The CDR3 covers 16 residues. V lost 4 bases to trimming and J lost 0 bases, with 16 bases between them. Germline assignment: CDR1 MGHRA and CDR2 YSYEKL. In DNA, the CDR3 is TGCGCCAGCAGCCCCAGTACGGGGGAGATCTCCTACGAGCAGTACTTC. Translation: CASSPSTGEISYEQYF.

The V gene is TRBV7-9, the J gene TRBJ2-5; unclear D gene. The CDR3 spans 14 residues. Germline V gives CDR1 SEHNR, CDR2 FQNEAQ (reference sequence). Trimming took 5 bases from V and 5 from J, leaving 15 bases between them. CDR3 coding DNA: TGTGCCAGCAGCCCAACTCCAAGTTACGAGACCCAGTACTTC. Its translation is CASSPTPSYETQYF. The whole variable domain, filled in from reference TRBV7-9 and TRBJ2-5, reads DTGVSQNPRHKITKRGQNVTFRCDPISEHNRLYWYRQTLGQGPEFLTYFQNEAQLEKSRLLSDRFSAERPKGSFSTLEIQRTEQGDSAMYLCASSPTPSYETQYFGPGTRLLVL.

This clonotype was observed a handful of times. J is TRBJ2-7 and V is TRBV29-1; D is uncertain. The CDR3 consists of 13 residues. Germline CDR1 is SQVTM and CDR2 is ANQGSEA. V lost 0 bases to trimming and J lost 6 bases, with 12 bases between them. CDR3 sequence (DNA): TGCAGCGTTGAAGACCCTCTTACCGCCGAGCAGTACTTC. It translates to CSVEDPLTAEQYF.

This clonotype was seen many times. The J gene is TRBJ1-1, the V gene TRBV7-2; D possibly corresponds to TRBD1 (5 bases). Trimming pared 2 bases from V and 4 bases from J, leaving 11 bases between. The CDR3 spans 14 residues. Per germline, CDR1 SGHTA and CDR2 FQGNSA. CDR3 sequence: CASSLIAGSTEAFF. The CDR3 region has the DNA TGTGCCAGCAGCTTAATCGCAGGGAGCACTGAAGCTTTCTTT.

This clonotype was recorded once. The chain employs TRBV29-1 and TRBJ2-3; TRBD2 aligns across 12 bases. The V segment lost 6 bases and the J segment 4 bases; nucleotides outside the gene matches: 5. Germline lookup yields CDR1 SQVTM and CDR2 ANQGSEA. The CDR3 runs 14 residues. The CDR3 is CSVRLAGVPDTQYF. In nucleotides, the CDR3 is TGCAGCGTGAGACTAGCGGGAGTGCCAGATACGCAGTATTTT.

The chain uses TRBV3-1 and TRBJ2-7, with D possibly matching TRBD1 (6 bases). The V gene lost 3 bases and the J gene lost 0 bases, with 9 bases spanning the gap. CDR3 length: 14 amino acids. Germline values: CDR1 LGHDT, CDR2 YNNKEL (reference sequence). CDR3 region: CASSQRQASYEQYF. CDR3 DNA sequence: TGTGCCAGCAGCCAGAGACAGGCCTCCTACGAGCAGTACTTC.

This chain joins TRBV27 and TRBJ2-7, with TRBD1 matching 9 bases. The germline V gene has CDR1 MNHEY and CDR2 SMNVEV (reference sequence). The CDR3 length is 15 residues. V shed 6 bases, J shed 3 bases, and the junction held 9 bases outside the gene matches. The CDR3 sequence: CASSQNGQGFYEQYF. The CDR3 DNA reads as TGTGCCAGCAGCCAAAATGGACAGGGGTTCTACGAGCAGTACTTC.

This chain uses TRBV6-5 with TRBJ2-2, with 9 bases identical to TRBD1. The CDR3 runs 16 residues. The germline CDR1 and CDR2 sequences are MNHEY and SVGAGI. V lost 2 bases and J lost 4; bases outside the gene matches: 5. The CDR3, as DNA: TGTGCCAGCAGTTACCATTCGGACAGGGGCACCGGGGAGCTGTTTTTT. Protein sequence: CASSYHSDRGTGELFF.

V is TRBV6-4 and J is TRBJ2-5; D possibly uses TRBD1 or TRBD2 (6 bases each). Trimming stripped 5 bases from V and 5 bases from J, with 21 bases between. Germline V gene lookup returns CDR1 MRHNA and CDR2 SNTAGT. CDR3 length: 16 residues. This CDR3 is CASSPDGGGTTETQYF. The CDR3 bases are TGTGCCAGCAGTCCCGACGGGGGCGGGACGACGGAGACCCAGTACTTC.

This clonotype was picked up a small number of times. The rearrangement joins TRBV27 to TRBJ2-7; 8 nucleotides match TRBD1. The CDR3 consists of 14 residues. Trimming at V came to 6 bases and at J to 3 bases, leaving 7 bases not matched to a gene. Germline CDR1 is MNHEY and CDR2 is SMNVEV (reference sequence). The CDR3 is CASRLTGDLYEQYF. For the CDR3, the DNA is TGTGCCAGCAGGCTGACAGGGGACCTCTACGAGCAGTACTTC.

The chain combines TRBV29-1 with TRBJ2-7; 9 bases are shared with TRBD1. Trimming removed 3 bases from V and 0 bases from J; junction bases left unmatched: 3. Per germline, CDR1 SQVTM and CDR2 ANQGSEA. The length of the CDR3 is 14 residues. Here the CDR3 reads CSVEGQGHSYEQYF. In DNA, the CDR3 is TGCAGCGTTGAGGGACAGGGCCACTCCTACGAGCAGTACTTC.

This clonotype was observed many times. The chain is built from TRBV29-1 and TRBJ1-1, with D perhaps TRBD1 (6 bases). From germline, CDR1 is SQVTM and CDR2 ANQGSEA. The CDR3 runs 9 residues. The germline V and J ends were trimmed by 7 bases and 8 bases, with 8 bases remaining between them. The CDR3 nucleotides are TGCAGCGCCGGGACAGAAGCTTTCTTT. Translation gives CSAGTEAFF.

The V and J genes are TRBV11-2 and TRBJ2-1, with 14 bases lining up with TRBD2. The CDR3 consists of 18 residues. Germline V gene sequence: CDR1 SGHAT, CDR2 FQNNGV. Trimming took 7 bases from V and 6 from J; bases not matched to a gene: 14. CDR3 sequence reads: CASNLLGLAGVSFNEQFF. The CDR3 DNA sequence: TGTGCCAGCAACTTGTTGGGACTAGCGGGAGTTTCATTCAATGAGCAGTTCTTC.

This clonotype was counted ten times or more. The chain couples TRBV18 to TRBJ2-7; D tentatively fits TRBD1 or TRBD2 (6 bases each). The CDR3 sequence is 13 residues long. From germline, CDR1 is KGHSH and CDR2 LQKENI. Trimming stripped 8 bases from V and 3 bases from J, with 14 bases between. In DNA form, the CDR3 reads TGTGCCAGCCAAGGAGGGGACAACTACGAGCAGTACTTC. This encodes CASQGGDNYEQYF.

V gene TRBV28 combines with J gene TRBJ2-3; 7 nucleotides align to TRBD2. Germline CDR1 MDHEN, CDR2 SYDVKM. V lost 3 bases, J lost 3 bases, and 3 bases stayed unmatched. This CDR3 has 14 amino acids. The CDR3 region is CASSLAGETDTQYF. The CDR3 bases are TGTGCCAGCAGTTTGGCGGGAGAAACAGATACGCAGTATTTT.

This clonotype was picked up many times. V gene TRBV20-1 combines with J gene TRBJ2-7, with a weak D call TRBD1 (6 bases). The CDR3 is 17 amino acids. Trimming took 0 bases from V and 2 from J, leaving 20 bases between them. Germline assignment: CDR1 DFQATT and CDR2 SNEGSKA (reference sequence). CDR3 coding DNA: TGCAGTGCTAGAGATACAGCCATCGGGACAACAGCCTACGAGCAGTACTTC. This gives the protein CSARDTAIGTTAYEQYF.

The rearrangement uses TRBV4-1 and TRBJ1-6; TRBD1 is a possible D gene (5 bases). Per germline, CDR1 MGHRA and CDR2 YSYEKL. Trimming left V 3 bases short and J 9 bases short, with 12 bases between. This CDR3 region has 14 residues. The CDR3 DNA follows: TGCGCCAGCAGCCAGGTTAGGGGAATTTCACCCCTCCACTTT. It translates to CASSQVRGISPLHF.

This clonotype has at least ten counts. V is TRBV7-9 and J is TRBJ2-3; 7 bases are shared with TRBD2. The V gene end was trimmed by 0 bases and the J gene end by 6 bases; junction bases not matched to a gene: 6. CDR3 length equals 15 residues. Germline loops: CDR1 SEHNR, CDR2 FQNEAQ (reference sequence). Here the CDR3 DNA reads TGTGCCAGCAGCTTAGCGCTGGGAGGGATGGATACGCAGTATTTT. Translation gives CASSLALGGMDTQYF.

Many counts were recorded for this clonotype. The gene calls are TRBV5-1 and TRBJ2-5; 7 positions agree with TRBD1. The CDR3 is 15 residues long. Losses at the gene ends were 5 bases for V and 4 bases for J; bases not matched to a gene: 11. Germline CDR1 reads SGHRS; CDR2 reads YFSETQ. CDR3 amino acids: CASSPTGATLETQYF. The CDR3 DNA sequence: TGCGCCAGCAGTCCTACAGGGGCTACGTTAGAGACCCAGTACTTC.

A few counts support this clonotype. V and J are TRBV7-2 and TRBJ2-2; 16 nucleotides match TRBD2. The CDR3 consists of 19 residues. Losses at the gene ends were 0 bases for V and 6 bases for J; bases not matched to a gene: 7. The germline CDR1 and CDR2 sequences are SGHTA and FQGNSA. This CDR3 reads CASSLAPGLAGGQAGELFF. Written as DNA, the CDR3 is TGTGCCAGCAGCTTAGCGCCGGGACTAGCGGGAGGGCAGGCCGGGGAGCTGTTTTTT.

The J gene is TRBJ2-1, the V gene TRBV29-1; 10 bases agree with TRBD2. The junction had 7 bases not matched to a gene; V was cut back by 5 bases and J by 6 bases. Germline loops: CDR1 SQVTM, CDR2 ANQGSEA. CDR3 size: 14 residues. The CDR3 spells CSVILAGVGNEQFF. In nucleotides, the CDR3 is TGCAGCGTTATTCTAGCGGGAGTGGGCAATGAGCAGTTCTTC.

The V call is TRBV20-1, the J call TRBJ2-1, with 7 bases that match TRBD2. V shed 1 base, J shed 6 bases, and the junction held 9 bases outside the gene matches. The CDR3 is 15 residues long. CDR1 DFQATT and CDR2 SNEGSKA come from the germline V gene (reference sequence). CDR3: CSARGLALLSNEQFF. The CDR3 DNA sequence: TGCAGTGCTAGAGGACTAGCTCTCCTCTCCAATGAGCAGTTCTTC.

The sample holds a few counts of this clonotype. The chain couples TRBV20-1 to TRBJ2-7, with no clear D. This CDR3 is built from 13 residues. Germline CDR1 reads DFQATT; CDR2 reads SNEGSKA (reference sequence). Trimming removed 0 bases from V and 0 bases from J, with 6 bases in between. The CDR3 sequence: CSARDTASYEQYF. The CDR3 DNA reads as TGCAGTGCTAGAGATACGGCCTCCTACGAGCAGTACTTC.

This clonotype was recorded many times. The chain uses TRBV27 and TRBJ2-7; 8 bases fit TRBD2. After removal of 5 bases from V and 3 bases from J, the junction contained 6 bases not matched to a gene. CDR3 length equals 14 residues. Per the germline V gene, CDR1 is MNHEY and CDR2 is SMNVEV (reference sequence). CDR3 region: CASSRGGAGYEQYF. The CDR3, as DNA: TGTGCCAGCAGTCGGGGGGGAGCAGGCTACGAGCAGTACTTC.

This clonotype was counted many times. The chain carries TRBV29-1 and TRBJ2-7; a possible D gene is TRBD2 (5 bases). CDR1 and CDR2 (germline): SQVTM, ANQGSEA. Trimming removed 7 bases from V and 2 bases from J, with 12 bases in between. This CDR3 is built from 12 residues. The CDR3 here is CSASERTYEQYF. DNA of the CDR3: TGCAGCGCCTCTGAGCGGACCTACGAGCAGTACTTC.

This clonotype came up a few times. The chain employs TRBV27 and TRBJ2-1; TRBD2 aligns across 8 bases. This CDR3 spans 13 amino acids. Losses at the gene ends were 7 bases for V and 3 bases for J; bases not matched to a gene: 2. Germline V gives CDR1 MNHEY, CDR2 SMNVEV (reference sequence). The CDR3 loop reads CASIGTSYNEQFF. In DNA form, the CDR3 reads TGTGCCAGCATTGGGACTAGCTACAATGAGCAGTTCTTC.

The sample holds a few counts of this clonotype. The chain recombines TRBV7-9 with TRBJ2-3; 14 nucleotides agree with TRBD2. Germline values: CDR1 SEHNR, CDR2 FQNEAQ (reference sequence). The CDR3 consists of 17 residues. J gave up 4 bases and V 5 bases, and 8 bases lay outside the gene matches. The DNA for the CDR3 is TGTGCCAGCAGCGTGACTAGCGGGAGGGCCTTTTCAGATACGCAGTATTTT. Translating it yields CASSVTSGRAFSDTQYF.